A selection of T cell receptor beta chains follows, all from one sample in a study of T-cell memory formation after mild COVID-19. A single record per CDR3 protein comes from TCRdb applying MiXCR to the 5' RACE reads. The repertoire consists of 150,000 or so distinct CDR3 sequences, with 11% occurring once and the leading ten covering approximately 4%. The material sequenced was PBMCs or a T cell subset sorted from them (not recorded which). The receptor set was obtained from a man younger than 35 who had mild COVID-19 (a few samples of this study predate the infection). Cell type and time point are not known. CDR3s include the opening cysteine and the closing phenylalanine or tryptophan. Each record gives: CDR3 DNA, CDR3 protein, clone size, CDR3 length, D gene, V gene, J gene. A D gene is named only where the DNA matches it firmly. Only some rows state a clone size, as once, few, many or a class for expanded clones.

CDR3nt: TGCAGTGCTAGTAGAGTCAATGAGCAGTTCTTC; CDR3aa: CSASRVNEQFF; abundance: -; len: 11; d_gene: -; v_gene: TRBV20-1; j_gene: TRBJ2-1
CDR3nt: TGCGCCAGCAGCTTGGCGGGGGGCAGTGACACCGGGGAGCTGTTTTTT; CDR3aa: CASSLAGGSDTGELFF; abundance: few; len: 16; d_gene: -; v_gene: TRBV5-1; j_gene: TRBJ2-2
CDR3nt: TGTGCCAGCAGTTCCGGAACCACAGATACGCAGTATTTT; CDR3aa: CASSSGTTDTQYF; abundance: many; len: 13; d_gene: -; v_gene: TRBV28; j_gene: TRBJ2-3
CDR3nt: TGTGCCAGCAGCGAGGGGAGGGCCCTAGCGACATTGGCAGATACGCAGTATTTT; CDR3aa: CASSEGRALATLADTQYF; abundance: few; len: 18; d_gene: TRBD2; v_gene: TRBV9; j_gene: TRBJ2-3
CDR3nt: TGTGCCAGCAGCCCAAGGACAGGGCGGAATCAGCCCCAGCATTTT; CDR3aa: CASSPRTGRNQPQHF; abundance: -; len: 15; d_gene: TRBD1; v_gene: TRBV6-5; j_gene: TRBJ1-5
CDR3nt: TGTGCCTGGAGTGGTAAAAACGGCTACACCTTC; CDR3aa: CAWSGKNGYTF; abundance: -; len: 11; d_gene: -; v_gene: TRBV30; j_gene: TRBJ1-2
CDR3nt: TGTGCCAGCAGCTTAGTACAGTCTGGAAACACCATATATTTT; CDR3aa: CASSLVQSGNTIYF; abundance: -; len: 14; d_gene: -; v_gene: TRBV7-2; j_gene: TRBJ1-3
CDR3nt: TGCGCCAGCAGCTTGCAGGGGGCGAGCTCCTATAATTCACCCCTCCACTTT; CDR3aa: CASSLQGASSYNSPLHF; abundance: -; len: 17; d_gene: TRBD1; v_gene: TRBV5-1; j_gene: TRBJ1-6
CDR3nt: TGTGCCAGCAGCCCGTTGGACCGGGAGCTGTTTTTT; CDR3aa: CASSPLDRELFF; abundance: -; len: 12; d_gene: -; v_gene: TRBV3-1; j_gene: TRBJ2-2
CDR3nt: TGCGCCAGCAGCCGAACAGGACAGGGGCTCCAGGGAAATTCACCCCTCCACTTT; CDR3aa: CASSRTGQGLQGNSPLHF; abundance: few; len: 18; d_gene: TRBD1; v_gene: TRBV5-1; j_gene: TRBJ1-6
CDR3nt: TGTGCCAGCCGGTCCTCCGAGCGGGGGGGAGAGACCCAGTACTTC; CDR3aa: CASRSSERGGETQYF; abundance: -; len: 15; d_gene: TRBD2; v_gene: TRBV28; j_gene: TRBJ2-5
CDR3nt: TGTGCCAGCAGGGGTGGACTAGCGGGGGTACCCCTCTACAATGAGCAGTTCTTC; CDR3aa: CASRGGLAGVPLYNEQFF; abundance: medium-sized; len: 18; d_gene: TRBD2; v_gene: TRBV6-2/TRBV6-3; j_gene: TRBJ2-1
CDR3nt: TGCAGTGCTAAGGATGGGACAGGGGCGCGGGGGGACTTC; CDR3aa: CSAKDGTGARGDF; abundance: few; len: 13; d_gene: TRBD1; v_gene: TRBV20-1; j_gene: TRBJ2-4
CDR3nt: TGTGCCAGCAGCTTGTTGGGAAGGGAAGAGACCCAGTACTTC; CDR3aa: CASSLLGREETQYF; abundance: few; len: 14; d_gene: -; v_gene: TRBV5-6; j_gene: TRBJ2-5
CDR3nt: TGCGCCAGCAGCTTGGCGTCTAGCGGGGGCCGCACCTACGAGCAGTACTTC; CDR3aa: CASSLASSGGRTYEQYF; abundance: -; len: 17; d_gene: TRBD2; v_gene: TRBV5-1; j_gene: TRBJ2-7
CDR3nt: TGTGCCAGCAGCTTAGGTAGTTCGGGGAGCTACGAGCAGTACTTC; CDR3aa: CASSLGSSGSYEQYF; abundance: few; len: 15; d_gene: -; v_gene: TRBV7-3; j_gene: TRBJ2-7
CDR3nt: TGTGCCAGCAGCTTAGATCTCGGGGATACGCAGTATTTT; CDR3aa: CASSLDLGDTQYF; abundance: -; len: 13; d_gene: -; v_gene: TRBV11-2; j_gene: TRBJ2-3
CDR3nt: TGCGCCAGCAGCCAAGAGGGACAGGCTACAGATACGCAGTATTTT; CDR3aa: CASSQEGQATDTQYF; abundance: medium-sized; len: 15; d_gene: TRBD1; v_gene: TRBV4-1; j_gene: TRBJ2-3
CDR3nt: TGTGCCAGCAGCTATGTCAGGGACACCAATGAAAAACTGTTTTTT; CDR3aa: CASSYVRDTNEKLFF; abundance: -; len: 15; d_gene: -; v_gene: TRBV6-5; j_gene: TRBJ1-4
CDR3nt: TGTGCCATCAGTTTGCAGGGGGCCCAATTAGATGAGCAGTTCTTC; CDR3aa: CAISLQGAQLDEQFF; abundance: -; len: 15; d_gene: TRBD1; v_gene: TRBV10-3; j_gene: TRBJ2-1
CDR3nt: TGCAGTGCTAGCGTCGGACACATGCGGGCTGAAGCTTTCTTT; CDR3aa: CSASVGHMRAEAFF; abundance: few; len: 14; d_gene: -; v_gene: TRBV20-1; j_gene: TRBJ1-1
CDR3nt: TGCGCCAGCACCCCTGGGGGAAATTATGGCTACACCTTC; CDR3aa: CASTPGGNYGYTF; abundance: -; len: 13; d_gene: -; v_gene: TRBV5-1; j_gene: TRBJ1-2
CDR3nt: TGTGCCAGCAGTTTCCCCGGGCTCCATGAGCAGTTCTTC; CDR3aa: CASSFPGLHEQFF; abundance: -; len: 13; d_gene: -; v_gene: TRBV28; j_gene: TRBJ2-1
CDR3nt: TGTGCCAGCAGCCGGACTAGCGGAGAGACCCAGTACTTC; CDR3aa: CASSRTSGETQYF; abundance: -; len: 13; d_gene: TRBD2; v_gene: TRBV7-9; j_gene: TRBJ2-5
CDR3nt: TGTGCCAGCAGCTCACGAGCGGAGGGTGGAGATACGCAGTATTTT; CDR3aa: CASSSRAEGGDTQYF; abundance: many; len: 15; d_gene: -; v_gene: TRBV7-9; j_gene: TRBJ2-3
CDR3nt: TGTGCCAGCAGCGTAGGACTAGCGGGGGGGCGAGAGACCCAGTACTTC; CDR3aa: CASSVGLAGGRETQYF; abundance: few; len: 16; d_gene: TRBD2; v_gene: TRBV9; j_gene: TRBJ2-5
CDR3nt: TGTGCCAGCAGCCTCGCGAGGTCAGATACGCAGTATTTT; CDR3aa: CASSLARSDTQYF; abundance: -; len: 13; d_gene: -; v_gene: TRBV14; j_gene: TRBJ2-3
CDR3nt: TGTGCCAGCAGCTTAGTTGGCAGGTCAGATCAGCCCCAGCATTTT; CDR3aa: CASSLVGRSDQPQHF; abundance: -; len: 15; d_gene: -; v_gene: TRBV7-9; j_gene: TRBJ1-5
CDR3nt: TGCGCCAGCAGACCGCAGGGGGCGAGCTCTGGAAACACCATATATTTT; CDR3aa: CASRPQGASSGNTIYF; abundance: -; len: 16; d_gene: TRBD1; v_gene: TRBV5-1; j_gene: TRBJ1-3
CDR3nt: TGTGCCAGCAGGCAGGGTAATTCTAACTATGGCTACACCTTC; CDR3aa: CASRQGNSNYGYTF; abundance: -; len: 14; d_gene: -; v_gene: TRBV12-3/TRBV12-4; j_gene: TRBJ1-2
CDR3nt: TGTGCCAGTAGTACTCGGGACAGTCGGACCACTGAAGCTTTCTTT; CDR3aa: CASSTRDSRTTEAFF; abundance: few; len: 15; d_gene: TRBD1; v_gene: TRBV19; j_gene: TRBJ1-1
CDR3nt: TGTGCCAGCAGCGACCCTGGCAGGGTCTTTGACAATGAGCAGTTCTTC; CDR3aa: CASSDPGRVFDNEQFF; abundance: -; len: 16; d_gene: -; v_gene: TRBV5-6; j_gene: TRBJ2-1
CDR3nt: TGTGCCAGCAGCTTCACCCAGGGCGCTGAAGCTTTCTTT; CDR3aa: CASSFTQGAEAFF; abundance: -; len: 13; d_gene: -; v_gene: TRBV7-9; j_gene: TRBJ1-1
CDR3nt: TGCAGTGGAGGAACGGGCCCCGCGGACTATGGCTACACCTTC; CDR3aa: CSGGTGPADYGYTF; abundance: few; len: 14; d_gene: -; v_gene: TRBV20-1; j_gene: TRBJ1-2
CDR3nt: TGCGCCAGCAGCTTCGCGTCAACAGGAGGTGAAAAACTGTTTTTT; CDR3aa: CASSFASTGGEKLFF; abundance: -; len: 15; d_gene: -; v_gene: TRBV5-1; j_gene: TRBJ1-4
CDR3nt: TGTGCCAGCAGTTACTTTGCCGGGGGTCCGTCTGGGGCCAACGTCCTGACTTTC; CDR3aa: CASSYFAGGPSGANVLTF; abundance: few; len: 18; d_gene: -; v_gene: TRBV6-5; j_gene: TRBJ2-6
CDR3nt: TGTGCCAGCAGCGTAGAGGCGGGAGGACGCTACACCGGGGAGCTGTTTTTT; CDR3aa: CASSVEAGGRYTGELFF; abundance: few; len: 17; d_gene: TRBD2; v_gene: TRBV9; j_gene: TRBJ2-2
CDR3nt: TGTGCCAGCAGAGAATCGGGACACCAAGAGACCCAGTACTTC; CDR3aa: CASRESGHQETQYF; abundance: few; len: 14; d_gene: -; v_gene: TRBV7-9; j_gene: TRBJ2-5
CDR3nt: TGTGCCAGCAGTTTCCGGGCGGGTCGGGAGACCCAGTACTTC; CDR3aa: CASSFRAGRETQYF; abundance: -; len: 14; d_gene: -; v_gene: TRBV7-3; j_gene: TRBJ2-5
CDR3nt: TGTGCCACCTCGAGGGTTTACACAGATACGCAGTATTTT; CDR3aa: CATSRVYTDTQYF; abundance: -; len: 13; d_gene: -; v_gene: TRBV27; j_gene: TRBJ2-3
CDR3nt: TGTGCCAGCAGCGCCCAGGTTGGGTCCTACAATGAGCAGTTCTTC; CDR3aa: CASSAQVGSYNEQFF; abundance: -; len: 15; d_gene: -; v_gene: TRBV9; j_gene: TRBJ2-1